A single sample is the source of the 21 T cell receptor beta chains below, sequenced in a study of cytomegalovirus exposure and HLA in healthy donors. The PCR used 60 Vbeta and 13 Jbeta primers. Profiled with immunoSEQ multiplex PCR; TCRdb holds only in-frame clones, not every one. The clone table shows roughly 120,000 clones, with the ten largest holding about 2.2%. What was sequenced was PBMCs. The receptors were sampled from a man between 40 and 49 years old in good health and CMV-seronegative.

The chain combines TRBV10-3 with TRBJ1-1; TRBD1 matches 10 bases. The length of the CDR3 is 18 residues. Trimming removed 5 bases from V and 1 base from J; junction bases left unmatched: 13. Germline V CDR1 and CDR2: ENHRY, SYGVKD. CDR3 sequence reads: CAISNPWGTGATNTEAFF. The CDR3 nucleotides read TGTGCCATCAGTAACCCATGGGGGACAGGGGCTACGAACACTGAAGCTTTCTTT.

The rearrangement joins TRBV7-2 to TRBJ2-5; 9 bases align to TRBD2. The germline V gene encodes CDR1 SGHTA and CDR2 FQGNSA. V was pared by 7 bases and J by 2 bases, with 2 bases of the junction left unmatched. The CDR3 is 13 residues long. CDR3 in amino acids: CASKRGAQETQYF. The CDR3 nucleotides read TGTGCCAGCAAGCGGGGGGCGCAAGAGACCCAGTACTTC.

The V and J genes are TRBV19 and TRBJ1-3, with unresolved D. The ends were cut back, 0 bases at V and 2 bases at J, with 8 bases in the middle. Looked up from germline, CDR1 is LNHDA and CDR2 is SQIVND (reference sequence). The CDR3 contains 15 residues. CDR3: CASSIEANTGNTIYF. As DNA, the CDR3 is TGTGCCAGTAGTATAGAGGCAAACACTGGAAACACCATATATTTT.

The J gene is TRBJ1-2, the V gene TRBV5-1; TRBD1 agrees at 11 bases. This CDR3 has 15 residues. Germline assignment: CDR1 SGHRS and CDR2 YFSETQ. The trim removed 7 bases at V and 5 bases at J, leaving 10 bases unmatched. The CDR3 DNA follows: TGCGCCAGCGCGTCCGGGACAGGGGGTAGTTATGGCTACACCTTC. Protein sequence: CASASGTGGSYGYTF. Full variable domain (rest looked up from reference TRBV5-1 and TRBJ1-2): KAGVTQTPRYLIKTRGQQVTLSCSPISGHRSVSWYQQTPGQGLQFLFEYFSETQRNKGNFPGRFSGRQFSNSRSEMNVSTLELGDSALYLCASASGTGGSYGYTFGSGTRLTVV.

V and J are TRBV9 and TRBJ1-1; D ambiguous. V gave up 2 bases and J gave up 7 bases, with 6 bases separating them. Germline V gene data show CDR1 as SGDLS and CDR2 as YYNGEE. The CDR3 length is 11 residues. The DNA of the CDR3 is TGTGCCAGCAGCGTCGGACTTGAAGCTTTCTTT. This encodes CASSVGLEAFF. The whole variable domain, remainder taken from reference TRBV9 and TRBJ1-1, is DSGVTQTPKHLITATGQRVTLRCSPRSGDLSVYWYQQSLDQGLQFLIQYYNGEERAKGNILERFSAQQFPDLHSELNLSSLELGDSALYFCASSVGLEAFFGQGTRLTVV.

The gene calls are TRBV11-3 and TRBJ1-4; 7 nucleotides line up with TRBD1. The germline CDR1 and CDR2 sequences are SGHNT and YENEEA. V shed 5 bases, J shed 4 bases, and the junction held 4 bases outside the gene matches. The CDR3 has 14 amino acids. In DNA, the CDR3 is TGTGCCAGCAGCCACGACAGGGTTAATGAAAAACTGTTTTTT. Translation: CASSHDRVNEKLFF.

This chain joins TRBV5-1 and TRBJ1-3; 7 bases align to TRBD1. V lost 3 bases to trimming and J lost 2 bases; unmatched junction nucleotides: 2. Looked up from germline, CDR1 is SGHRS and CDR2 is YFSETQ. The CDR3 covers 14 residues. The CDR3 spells CASSSGTAGNTIYF. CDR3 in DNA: TGCGCCAGCAGCTCCGGGACAGCTGGAAACACCATATATTTT.

The CDR3 region is CASIGGPEATDTQYF. In DNA form, the CDR3 reads TGTGCCAGCATTGGAGGCCCTGAGGCCACAGATACGCAGTATTTT. The chain carries TRBV7-9 and TRBJ2-3; D may be TRBD2 (5 bases). V was pared by 7 bases and J by 2 bases, with 16 bases between. Germline loops: CDR1 SEHNR, CDR2 FQNEAQ (reference sequence). CDR3 length: 15 residues.

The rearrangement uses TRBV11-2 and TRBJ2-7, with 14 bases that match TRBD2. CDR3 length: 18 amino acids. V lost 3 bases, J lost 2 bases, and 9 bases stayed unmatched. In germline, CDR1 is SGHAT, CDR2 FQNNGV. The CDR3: CASSLGLAGAMGAYEQYF. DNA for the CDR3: TGTGCCAGCAGCTTGGGACTAGCGGGAGCAATGGGGGCCTACGAGCAGTACTTC.

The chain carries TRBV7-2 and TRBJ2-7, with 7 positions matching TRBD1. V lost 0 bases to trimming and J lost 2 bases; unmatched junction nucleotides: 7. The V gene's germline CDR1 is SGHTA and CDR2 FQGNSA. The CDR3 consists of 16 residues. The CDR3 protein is CASSLATGQVAYEQYF. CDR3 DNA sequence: TGTGCCAGCAGCTTAGCCACCGGACAGGTGGCCTACGAGCAGTACTTC.

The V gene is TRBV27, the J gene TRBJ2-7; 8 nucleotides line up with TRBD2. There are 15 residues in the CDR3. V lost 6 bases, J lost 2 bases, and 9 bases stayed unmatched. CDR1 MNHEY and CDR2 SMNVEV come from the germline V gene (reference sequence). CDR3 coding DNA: TGTGCCAGCAGGCCGACTAGCGCGGTCACCTACGAGCAGTACTTC. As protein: CASRPTSAVTYEQYF.

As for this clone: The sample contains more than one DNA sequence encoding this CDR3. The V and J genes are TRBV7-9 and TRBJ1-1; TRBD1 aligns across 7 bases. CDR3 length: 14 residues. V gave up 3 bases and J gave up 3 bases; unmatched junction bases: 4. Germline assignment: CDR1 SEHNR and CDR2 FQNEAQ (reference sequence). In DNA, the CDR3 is TGTGCCAGCAGCTTGCCCCAGGGGGACACTGAAGCTTTCTTT. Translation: CASSLPQGDTEAFF. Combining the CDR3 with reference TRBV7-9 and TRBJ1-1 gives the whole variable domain DTGVSQNPRHKITKRGQNVTFRCDPISEHNRLYWYRQTLGQGPEFLTYFQNEAQLEKSRLLSDRFSAERPKGSFSTLEIQRTEQGDSAMYLCASSLPQGDTEAFFGQGTRLTVV.

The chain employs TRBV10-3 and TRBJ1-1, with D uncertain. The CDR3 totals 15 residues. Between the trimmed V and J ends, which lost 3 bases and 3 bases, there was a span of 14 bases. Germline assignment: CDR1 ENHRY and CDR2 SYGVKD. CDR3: CAISDPGVMDTEAFF. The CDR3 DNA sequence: TGTGCCATCAGTGATCCCGGGGTAATGGACACTGAAGCTTTCTTT.

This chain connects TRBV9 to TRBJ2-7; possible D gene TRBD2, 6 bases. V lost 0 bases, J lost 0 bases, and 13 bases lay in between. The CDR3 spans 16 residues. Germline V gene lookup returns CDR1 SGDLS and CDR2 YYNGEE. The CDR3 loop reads CASSVGLAQSSYEQYF. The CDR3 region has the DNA TGTGCCAGCAGCGTAGGCCTAGCGCAAAGCTCCTACGAGCAGTACTTC.

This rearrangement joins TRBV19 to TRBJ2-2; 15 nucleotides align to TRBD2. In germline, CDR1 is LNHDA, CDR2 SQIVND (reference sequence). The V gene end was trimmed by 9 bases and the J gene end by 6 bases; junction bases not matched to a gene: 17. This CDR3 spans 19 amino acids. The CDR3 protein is CASTFRTSGRVNIAGELFF. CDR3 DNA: TGTGCCAGCACCTTTCGGACTAGCGGGAGGGTAAATATAGCCGGGGAGCTGTTTTTT.

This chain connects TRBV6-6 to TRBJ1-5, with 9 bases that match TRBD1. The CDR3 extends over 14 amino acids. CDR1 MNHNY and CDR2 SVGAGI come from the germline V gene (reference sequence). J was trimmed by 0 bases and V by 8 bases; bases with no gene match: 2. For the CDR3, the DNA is TGTGCCAGCGGACAGGGGTTTAGCAATCAGCCCCAGCATTTT. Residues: CASGQGFSNQPQHF.

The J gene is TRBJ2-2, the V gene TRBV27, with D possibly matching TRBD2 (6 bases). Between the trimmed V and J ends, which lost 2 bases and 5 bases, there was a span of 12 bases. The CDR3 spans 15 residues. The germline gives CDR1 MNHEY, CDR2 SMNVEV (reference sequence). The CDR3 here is CASSLLRAGTGELFF. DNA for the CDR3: TGTGCCAGCAGTTTACTAAGGGCGGGGACCGGGGAGCTGTTTTTT.

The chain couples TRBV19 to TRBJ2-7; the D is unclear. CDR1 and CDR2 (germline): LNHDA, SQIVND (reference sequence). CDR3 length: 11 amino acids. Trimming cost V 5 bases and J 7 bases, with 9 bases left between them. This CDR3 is CASSSRREQYF. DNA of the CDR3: TGTGCCAGTAGTTCCCGGAGAGAGCAGTACTTC.

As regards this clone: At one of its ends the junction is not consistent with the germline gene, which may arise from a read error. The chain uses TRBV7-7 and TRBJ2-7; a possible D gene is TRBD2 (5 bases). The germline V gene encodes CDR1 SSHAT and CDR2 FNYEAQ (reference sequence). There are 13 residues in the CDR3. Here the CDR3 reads CASSYGVSYEQCF. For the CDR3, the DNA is TGTGCTAGCAGCTACGGGGTTTCCTACGAGCAGTGCTTC.

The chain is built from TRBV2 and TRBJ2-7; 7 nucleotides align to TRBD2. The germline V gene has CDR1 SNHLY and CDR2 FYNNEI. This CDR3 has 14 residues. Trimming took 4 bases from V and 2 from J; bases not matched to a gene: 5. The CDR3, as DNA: TGTGCCAGCAGTGGCCAGGGAGGGACCTACGAGCAGTACTTC. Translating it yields CASSGQGGTYEQYF.

CDR3 region: CASSLGGQGSTEAFF. The CDR3 DNA sequence: TGTGCCAGCAGCTTAGGAGGACAGGGAAGCACTGAAGCTTTCTTT. This chain uses TRBV7-9 with TRBJ1-1; 8 nucleotides agree with TRBD1. The CDR3 sequence is 15 residues long. The germline V gene encodes CDR1 SEHNR and CDR2 FQNEAQ (reference sequence). V was clipped by 1 base and J by 4 bases; unmatched bases: 5.